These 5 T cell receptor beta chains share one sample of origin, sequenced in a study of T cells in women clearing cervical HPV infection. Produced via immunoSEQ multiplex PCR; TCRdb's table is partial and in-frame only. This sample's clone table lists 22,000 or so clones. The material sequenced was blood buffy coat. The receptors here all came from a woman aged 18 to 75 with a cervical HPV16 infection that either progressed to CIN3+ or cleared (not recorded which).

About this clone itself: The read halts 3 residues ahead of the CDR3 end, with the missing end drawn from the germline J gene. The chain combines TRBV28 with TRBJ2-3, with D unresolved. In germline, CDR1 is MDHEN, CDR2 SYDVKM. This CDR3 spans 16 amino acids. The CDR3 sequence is CASSFLTEYSNQPQYF. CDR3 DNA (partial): TGTGCCAGCAGTTTCCTGACGGAATATAGCAATCAGCCG.

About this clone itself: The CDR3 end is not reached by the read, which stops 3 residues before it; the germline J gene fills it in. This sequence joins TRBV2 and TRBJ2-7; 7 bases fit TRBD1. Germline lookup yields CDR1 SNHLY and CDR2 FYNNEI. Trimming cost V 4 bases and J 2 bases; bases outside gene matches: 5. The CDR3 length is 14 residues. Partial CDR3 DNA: TGTGCCAGCAGTGCGAGGACAGGTCCCTACGAG. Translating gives CASSARTGPYE. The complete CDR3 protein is CASSARTGPYEQYF.

The DNA read from the CDR3 is TGTGCCAGCAGCTTTTCGGTCCCAGATACG. Translated, it gives CASSFSVPDT. The whole CDR3 protein is CASSFSVPDTQYF. The chain links TRBV7-2 to TRBJ2-3; no clear D. The CDR3 extends 3 residues past the end of the read, so its final part is completed from the germline J gene. V gave up 3 bases and J gave up 4 bases, with 8 bases separating them. The V gene's germline CDR1 is SGHTA and CDR2 FQGNSA. This CDR3 spans 13 amino acids.

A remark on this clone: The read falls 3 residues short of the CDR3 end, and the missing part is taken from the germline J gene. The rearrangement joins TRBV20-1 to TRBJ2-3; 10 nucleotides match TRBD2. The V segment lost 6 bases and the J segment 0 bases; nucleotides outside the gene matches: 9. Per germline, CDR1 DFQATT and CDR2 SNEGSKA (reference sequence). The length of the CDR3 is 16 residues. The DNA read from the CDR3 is TGCAGTGCCCCCCCGGCTAGCGGGGGAAGCACAGATACG. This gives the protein CSAPPASGGSTDT. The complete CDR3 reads CSAPPASGGSTDTQYF.

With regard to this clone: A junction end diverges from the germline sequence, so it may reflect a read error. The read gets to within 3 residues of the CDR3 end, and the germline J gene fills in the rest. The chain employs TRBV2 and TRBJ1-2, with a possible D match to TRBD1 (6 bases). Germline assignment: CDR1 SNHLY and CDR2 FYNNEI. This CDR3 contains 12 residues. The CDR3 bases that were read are TGTGCCGGCAGTTTACAGGGCCTAGGC. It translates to CAGSLQGLG. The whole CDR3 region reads CAGSLQGLGYTF.